This is a list of T cell receptor beta chains from one sample in a study of Ad26.COV2.S vaccination and SARS-CoV-2 variants. The protocol was immunoSEQ multiplex PCR, while the TCRdb copy is restricted to in-frame clones and leaves out a portion. The sample has roughly 100,000 clones; over 60% are singletons. The sample here was peripheral blood, taken after recovery from COVID-19. The receptors derive from a human donor who had recovered from COVID-19. Each CDR3 is given with its conserved first and last residue. A D gene is named only where the DNA matches it firmly. Only part of the rows carry a size: once, few, many, or a class if the clone is expanded.

j_call v_call d_call clone_size cdr3_nt cdr3_aa
TRBJ2-7 TRBV27 NA NA TGTGCCAGCAGGCCGGGACGGTTGACCTACGAGCAGTACTTC CASRPGRLTYEQYF
TRBJ2-5 TRBV19 NA NA TGTGCCAGTGCCACAGGGTTTCAGGAGACCCAGTACTTC CASATGFQETQYF
TRBJ1-1 TRBV6-5 NA once TGTGCCAGCAGTACTTTAGGGTACACTGAAGCTTTCTTT CASSTLGYTEAFF
TRBJ1-5 TRBV10-1 NA few TGCGCCAGCAGTGAGTCCGTAAACCAGCCCCAGCATTTT CASSESVNQPQHF
TRBJ1-4 TRBV30 NA NA TGTGCCTGGAGAAAGGGGCAAACCGAAAAACTGTTTTTT CAWRKGQTEKLFF
TRBJ1-1 TRBV29-1 NA once TGCAGCGTTGAAGGTGACCGGGGAACTGAAGCTTTCTTT CSVEGDRGTEAFF
TRBJ2-5 TRBV19 NA NA TGTGCCAGTAAACCCCCTTCAGAGCTTCAAGAGACCCAGTACTTC CASKPPSELQETQYF
TRBJ1-5 TRBV7-2 NA NA TGTGCCAGCAGCCCCGGGCTAAGCAATCAGCCCCAGCATTTT CASSPGLSNQPQHF
TRBJ2-7 TRBV2 TRBD2 NA TGTGCCAGCGATGGCGGGGGGCTCTCCTACGAGCAGTACTTC CASDGGGLSYEQYF
TRBJ2-7 TRBV9 NA NA TGTGCCAGCAGCGTACAGGAAACCTACGAGCAGTACTTC CASSVQETYEQYF